This TCR beta chain is from a study of blood T cell repertoires in COVID-19. About the research overall: Acute-phase and convalescent COVID-19 samples originated in the United States, Italy and Spain.

Under the authors' procedure: The authors estimated nucleated cell counts from reference gene primer amplification. TCRdb's copy holds only in-frame clones and misses some; the assay was immunoSEQ multiplex PCR. The V and J calls and clone size are taken from that table; D and trimming were inferred from the DNA. The sample has more than 200,000 clones; just under 90% are singletons. J lost 5 bases, V lost 6 bases, and 7 bases had no gene match. This CDR3 has 15 amino acids. CDR1 and CDR2 from the germline V gene are SGHNT and YYREEE (reference sequence). The V call is TRBV5-4, the J call TRBJ1-6; 8 bases fit TRBD1. The sample was peripheral blood. This sequence originates from a man aged 25-45 years with COVID-19, enrolled during active disease. In DNA, the CDR3 is TGTGCCAGCATGGGGGACAGGCGTAATAATTCACCCCTCCACTTT. This codes for CASMGDRRNNSPLHF.